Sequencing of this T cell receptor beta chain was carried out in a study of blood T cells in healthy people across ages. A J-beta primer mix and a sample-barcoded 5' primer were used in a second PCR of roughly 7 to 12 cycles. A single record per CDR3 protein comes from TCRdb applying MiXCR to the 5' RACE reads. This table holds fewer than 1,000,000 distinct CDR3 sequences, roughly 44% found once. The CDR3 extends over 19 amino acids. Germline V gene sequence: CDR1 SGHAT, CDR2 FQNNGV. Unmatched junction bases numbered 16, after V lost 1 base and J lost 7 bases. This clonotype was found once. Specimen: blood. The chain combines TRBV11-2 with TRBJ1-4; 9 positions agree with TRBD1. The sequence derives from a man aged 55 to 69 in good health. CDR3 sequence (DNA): TGTGCCAGCAGCTTAGTAGGAGGGACAGGGACCATCGCCGGTGAAAAACTGTTTTTT. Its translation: CASSLVGGTGTIAGEKLFF.